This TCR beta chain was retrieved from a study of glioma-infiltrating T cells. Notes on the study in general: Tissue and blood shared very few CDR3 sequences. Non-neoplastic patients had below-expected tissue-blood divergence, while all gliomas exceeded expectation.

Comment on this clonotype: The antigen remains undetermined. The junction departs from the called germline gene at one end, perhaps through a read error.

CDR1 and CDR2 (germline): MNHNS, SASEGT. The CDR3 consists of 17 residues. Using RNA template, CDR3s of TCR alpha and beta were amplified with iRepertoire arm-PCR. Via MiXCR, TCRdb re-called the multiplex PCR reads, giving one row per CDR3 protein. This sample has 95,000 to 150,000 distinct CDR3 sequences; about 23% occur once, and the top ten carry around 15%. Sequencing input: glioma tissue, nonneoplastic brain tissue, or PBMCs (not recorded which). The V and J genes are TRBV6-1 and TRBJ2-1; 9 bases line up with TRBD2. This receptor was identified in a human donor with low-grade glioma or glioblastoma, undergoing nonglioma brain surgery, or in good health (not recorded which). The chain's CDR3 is CASSELAGQRSYNEQLF. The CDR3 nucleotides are TGTGCCAGCAGTGAACTAGCGGGACAGAGATCCTACAATGAGCAGCTCTTC.